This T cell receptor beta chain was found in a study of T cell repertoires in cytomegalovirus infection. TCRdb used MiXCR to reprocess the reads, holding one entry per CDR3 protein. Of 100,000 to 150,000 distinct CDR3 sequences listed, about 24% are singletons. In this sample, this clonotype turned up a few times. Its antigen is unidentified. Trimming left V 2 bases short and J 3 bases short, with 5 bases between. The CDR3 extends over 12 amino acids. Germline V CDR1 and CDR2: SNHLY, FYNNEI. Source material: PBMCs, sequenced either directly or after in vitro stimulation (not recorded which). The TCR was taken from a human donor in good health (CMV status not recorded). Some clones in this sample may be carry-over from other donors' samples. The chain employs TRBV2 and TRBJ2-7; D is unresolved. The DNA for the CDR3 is TGTGCCAGCAGTGAAAACCGCTACGAGCAGTACGTC. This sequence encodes CASSENRYEQYV.